This T cell receptor (beta chain) derives from a study of blood T cell repertoires in COVID-19. Background on the study: From the United States, Italy and Spain came samples of acute and convalescent COVID-19. T cells, B-cell-depleted T cells, or PBMCs supplied cDNA or gDNA.

The CDR3 length is 15 residues. The germline V gene has CDR1 LGHDT and CDR2 YNNKEL (reference sequence). V was clipped by 2 bases and J by 4 bases; unmatched bases: 4. Authors' data handling: Nucleated cell number was recorded as an estimate derived from reference gene primer amplification. Assay used: immunoSEQ multiplex PCR; TCRdb lists only in-frame clones, some missing. V, J and clone size are taken as reported in that table, and D and trimming were inferred from the DNA itself. Here the sample spans 100,000 to 120,000 clones, 88% being singletons. The sequenced sample consisted of peripheral blood. The source of this sequence is a woman in her forties or fifties with acute or convalescent COVID-19. The chain links TRBV3-1 (or the pseudogene TRBV3-2) to TRBJ2-7; 11 bases are a match to TRBD1. The CDR3 region has the DNA TGTGCCAGCAGCCAAACCGGGACAGGGGGTTACGAGCAGTACTTC. This codes for CASSQTGTGGYEQYF.